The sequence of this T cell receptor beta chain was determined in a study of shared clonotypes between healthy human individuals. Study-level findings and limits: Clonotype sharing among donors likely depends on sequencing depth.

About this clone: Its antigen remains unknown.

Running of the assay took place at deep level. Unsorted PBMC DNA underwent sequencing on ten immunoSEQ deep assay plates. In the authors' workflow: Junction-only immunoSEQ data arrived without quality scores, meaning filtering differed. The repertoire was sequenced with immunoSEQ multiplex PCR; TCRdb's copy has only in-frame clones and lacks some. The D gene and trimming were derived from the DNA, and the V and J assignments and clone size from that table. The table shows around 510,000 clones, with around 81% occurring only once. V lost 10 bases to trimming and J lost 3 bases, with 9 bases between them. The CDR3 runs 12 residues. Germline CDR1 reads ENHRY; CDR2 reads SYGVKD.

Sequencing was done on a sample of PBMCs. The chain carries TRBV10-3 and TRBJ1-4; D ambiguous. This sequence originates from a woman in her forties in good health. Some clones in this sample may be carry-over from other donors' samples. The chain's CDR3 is CATSVANEKLFF. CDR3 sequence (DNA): TGTGCCACCAGCGTAGCTAATGAAAAACTGTTTTTT.